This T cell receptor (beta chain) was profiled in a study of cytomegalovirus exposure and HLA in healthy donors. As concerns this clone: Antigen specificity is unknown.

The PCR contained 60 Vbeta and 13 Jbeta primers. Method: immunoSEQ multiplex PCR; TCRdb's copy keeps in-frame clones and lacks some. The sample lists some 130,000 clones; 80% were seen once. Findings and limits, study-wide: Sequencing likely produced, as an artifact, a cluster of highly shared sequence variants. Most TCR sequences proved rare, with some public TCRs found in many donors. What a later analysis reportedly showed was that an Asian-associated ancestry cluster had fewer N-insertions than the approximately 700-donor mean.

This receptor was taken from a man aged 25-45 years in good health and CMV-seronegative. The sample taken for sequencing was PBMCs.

For the CDR3, the DNA is TGTGCCATCAGCGCCGGGACAGTCACAGATACGCAGTATTTT. This gives the protein CAISAGTVTDTQYF. V is TRBV10-3 and J is TRBJ2-3; the match to TRBD1 covers 7 bases. The length of the CDR3 is 14 residues. J lost 2 bases, V lost 6 bases, and 5 bases had no gene match. Germline values: CDR1 ENHRY, CDR2 SYGVKD.